This TCR beta chain was recovered during a study of PD-1 blockade in mismatch repair-deficient tumors. Regarding time point: approximately 9-day in vitro stimulation with candidate mutation-associated neoantigen peptide 1. Each of roughly seven ELISpot-reactive candidate peptides was used for roughly 11-day stimulation. A no-peptide control culture served as baseline for clone fold changes. Germline CDR1 SEHNR, CDR2 FQNEAQ (reference sequence). The CDR3 is 13 amino acids. V trimming: 5 bases; J trimming: 4 bases; junction bases outside the gene matches: 2. This clone came up a few times. Its antigen is unknown. The method was immunoSEQ multiplex PCR; TCRdb's version includes in-frame clones alone and lacks a portion of them. The table includes several thousand clones, roughly nine tenths detected once.

The clonotype comes from an adult with mismatch repair-deficient cancer. J is TRBJ2-3 and V is TRBV7-9; 8 positions match TRBD2. The input for sequencing was cells cultured in vitro, taken from a patient treated with pembrolizumab. The DNA of the CDR3 is TGTGCCAGCAGCCCCGGGGGGGCAGATACGCAGTATTTT. It yields the protein CASSPGGADTQYF.